This T cell receptor (beta chain) was sequenced for a study of blood T cell repertoires in COVID-19. Study details: From the United States, Italy and Spain came samples of acute and convalescent COVID-19. PBMCs, B-cell-depleted T cells, or T cells provided the cDNA or gDNA that made up the material.

Germline V gene data show CDR1 as WSHSY and CDR2 as SAAADI. CDR3 length equals 13 residues. Between the trimmed V and J ends, which lost 2 bases and 4 bases, there was a span of 8 bases. As originally analysed: Amplification of reference gene primers provided the estimated nucleated cell counts. Clones were sequenced by immunoSEQ multiplex PCR, and TCRdb holds only the in-frame ones, with some missing. That table supplies the V and J calls and clone size; D and trimming were determined from the DNA. This table has 55,000 to 80,000 clones, 65% to 85% appearing once. This clone has a handful of counts. The specimen sequenced was peripheral blood. The genes are TRBV10-2 and TRBJ1-2; D gene uncertain. This sequence was found in a human donor in a cohort sampled during active COVID-19. The CDR3 nucleotides read TGCGCCAGCAGTGAGACAGTCCTCTATGGCTACACCTTC. This encodes CASSETVLYGYTF.